This TCR beta chain was documented in a study of beta chain features in type 1 diabetes. The study reverse transcribed the entire isolated RNA, so it sequenced expressed TCRB transcripts. The read count averaged around 4 million across naive, central memory and regulatory T cell samples. The assay was immunoSEQ multiplex PCR, and TCRdb's table has in-frame clones only and misses some. The sample consists of under 300,000 clones, 15% to 20% of them appearing once. General study points: TCRB CDR3s were moderately but significantly shorter in Type 1 diabetes patients in all four CD4+ subsets. Compared to healthy donors, patients appeared to have naive, central memory and Treg TCRB repertoires that were more alike.

As regards this clone: As yet, its antigen is unknown.

V gave up 1 base and J gave up 7 bases, with 5 bases separating them. Germline CDR1 reads DFQATT; CDR2 reads SNEGSKA (reference sequence). The CDR3 runs to 11 residues. The source is a young man with type 1 diabetes. The sequencing sample was made of naive CD4+ T cells from blood. The rearrangement uses TRBV20-1 and TRBJ2-1; D gene ambiguous. The DNA of the CDR3 is TGCAGTGCTAGAGTCTGGAATGAGCAGTTCTTC. Translating it yields CSARVWNEQFF.